Shown below are 12 T cell receptor beta chains from a single sample sequenced in a study of T cells in localized non-small cell lung cancer. Profiling relied on immunoSEQ multiplex PCR, and the TCRdb table lists in-frame clones only, not all of them. The data contain 60,000 to 75,000 clones, about four fifths of them singletons. The sample was peripheral blood, taken before any cancer treatment. All receptors come from a female donor older than 55 with stage I lung adenocarcinoma.

The V and J genes are TRBV27 and TRBJ1-4, with D tentatively TRBD1 (5 bases). CDR1 and CDR2 (germline): MNHEY, SMNVEV (reference sequence). Trimming stripped 3 bases from V and 5 bases from J, with 7 bases between. CDR3 length: 13 residues. The CDR3 here is CASSFQGNEKLFF. The CDR3 coding sequence is TGTGCCAGCAGTTTCCAGGGAAATGAAAAACTGTTTTTT. Using reference TRBV27 and TRBJ1-4 for the parts outside the CDR3, the full variable domain is EAQVTQNPRYLITVTGKKLTVTCSQNMNHEYMSWYRQDPGLGLRQIYYSMNVEVTDKGDVPEGYKVSRKEKRNFPLILESPSPNQTSLYFCASSFQGNEKLFFGSGTQLSVL.

The chain combines TRBV18 with TRBJ1-2; D not resolved. The germline V gene encodes CDR1 KGHSH and CDR2 LQKENI. The CDR3 has 14 amino acids. V was cut by 6 bases and J by 3 bases, with 14 bases left in between. The CDR3 loop reads CASSESWTDYGYTF. In nucleotides, the CDR3 is TGTGCCAGCTCGGAGTCATGGACGGACTATGGCTACACCTTC.

This clone was detected a few times. V usage is TRBV20-1 and J usage is TRBJ1-2, with D hard to call. Deletions cut 5 bases from V and 8 bases from J, with 12 bases between. The CDR3 loop spans 11 amino acids. Germline V CDR1 and CDR2: DFQATT, SNEGSKA (reference sequence). The CDR3 DNA reads TGCAGTGCTCCGTCCGGGAGAGGCTACACCTTC. The encoded protein is CSAPSGRGYTF.

The V and J genes are TRBV21-1 and TRBJ2-7; the table's D call, TRBD2, has no DNA check behind it. TRBV21-1 is annotated as a pseudogene. The CDR3 has 15 amino acids. The CDR3 sequence is CASSPRRGKAYEQYF. Written as DNA, the CDR3 is TGTGCCAGCAGCCCTCGACGAGGGAAGGCCTACGAGCAGTACTTC.

The gene calls are TRBV4-1 and TRBJ2-5; the D is unclear. The CDR3 spans 16 residues. From germline, CDR1 is MGHRA and CDR2 YSYEKL. V gave up 2 bases and J gave up 0 bases, with 13 bases separating them. The chain's CDR3 is CASSQQVALNQETQYF. CDR3 sequence (DNA): TGCGCCAGCAGCCAACAAGTGGCCCTTAACCAAGAGACCCAGTACTTC.

The CDR3 DNA follows: TGTGCCAGCAGCTTAGGGAGGATGACTGAAGCTTTCTTT. It specifies CASSLGRMTEAFF. The gene calls are TRBV7-3 and TRBJ1-1; D remains unclear. V lost 2 bases and J lost 5, with 9 bases in between. CDR1 and CDR2 from the germline V gene are SGHTA and FQGTGA. CDR3 length: 13 amino acids.

V and J are TRBV7-9 and TRBJ2-7; D possibly matches TRBD1 or TRBD2 (5 bases each). With 4 bases removed from V and 6 bases from J, the gap between germline ends came to 19 bases. The CDR3 is 15 residues long. CDR1 and CDR2 (germline): SEHNR, FQNEAQ (reference sequence). This chain's CDR3 is CASSSPGPAKGEQYF. DNA of the CDR3: TGTGCCAGCAGCTCTCCGGGACCTGCTAAGGGCGAGCAGTACTTC.

The V call is TRBV5-6, the J call TRBJ1-6, with 8 bases matching TRBD1. V lost 1 base, J lost 5 bases, and 5 bases stayed unmatched. CDR1 SGHDT and CDR2 YYEEEE come from the germline V gene. The CDR3 is 16 amino acids. CDR3 sequence: CASSLLAGGHNSPLHF. The CDR3 DNA is TGTGCCAGCAGCTTGCTAGCAGGGGGCCATAATTCACCCCTCCACTTT.

This chain joins TRBV4-1 and TRBJ2-1; the match to TRBD2 covers 12 bases. CDR3 size: 16 residues. Losses at the gene ends were 4 bases for V and 4 bases for J; bases not matched to a gene: 5. Germline CDR1 reads MGHRA; CDR2 reads YSYEKL. The DNA for the CDR3 is TGCGCCAGCAGCCCTGGACTAGCGGGGCAATACAATGAGCAGTTCTTC. Translation: CASSPGLAGQYNEQFF.

V and J are TRBV2 and TRBJ2-5; D may match TRBD1 or TRBD2 (5 bases each). Germline CDR1 is SNHLY and CDR2 is FYNNEI. CDR3 length: 15 residues. V lost 1 base and J 5 bases, leaving 14 bases between the germline ends. CDR3 sequence (DNA): TGTGCCAGCAGTGAAGGTTCAGGGACGGTTGAGACCCAGTACTTC. Translation gives CASSEGSGTVETQYF.

In its sample, this clone was seen once. The chain recombines TRBV29-1 with TRBJ2-1; D remains unclear. Trimming stripped 4 bases from V and 3 bases from J, with 7 bases between. The CDR3 extends over 12 amino acids. Germline CDR1 is SQVTM and CDR2 is ANQGSEA. The CDR3 loop reads CSVGGIYNEQFF. The CDR3 bases are TGCAGCGTTGGTGGGATCTACAATGAGCAGTTCTTC.

This chain joins TRBV20-1 and TRBJ1-2; no firm D call. CDR1 and CDR2 from the germline V gene are DFQATT and SNEGSKA (reference sequence). The CDR3 has 11 amino acids. V was shortened by 5 bases and J by 8 bases, with 12 bases between the two germline ends. For the CDR3, the DNA is TGCAGTGCTCCAACAGAAGCGGGCTACACCTTC. This sequence encodes CSAPTEAGYTF.